The 24 T cell receptor beta chains listed next were all sequenced from one sample in a study of blood T cell repertoires in COVID-19. The protocol was immunoSEQ multiplex PCR, while the TCRdb copy is restricted to in-frame clones and leaves out a portion. The sample holds under 250,000 clones; under 90% are singletons and the top ten take 1.5% to 2%. Source material: PBMCs or T cells enriched from blood (not recorded which). Every receptor here comes from a man aged 40-55 years who had recovered from COVID-19.

V usage is TRBV28 and J usage is TRBJ1-6; weak D call: TRBD1 (6 bases). From germline, CDR1 is MDHEN and CDR2 SYDVKM. This CDR3 is 15 amino acids long. V lost 5 bases and J lost 5, with 13 bases in between. Here the CDR3 DNA reads TGTGCCAGCAGTATACAGGGTCGTAATAATTCACCCCTCCACTTT. Protein sequence: CASSIQGRNNSPLHF.

This chain uses TRBV18 with TRBJ1-6; TRBD1 might be the D (6 bases). CDR3 size: 16 residues. V was cut by 6 bases and J by 6 bases, with 18 bases left in between. Germline loops: CDR1 KGHSH, CDR2 LQKENI. The CDR3 DNA reads as TGTGCCAGCTCCCGAGAGTCAGGGGCGGGTAATTCACCCCTCCACTTT. This encodes CASSRESGAGNSPLHF. The full variable domain, its missing parts supplied by reference TRBV18 and TRBJ1-6, is NAGVMQNPRHLVRRRGQEARLRCSPMKGHSHVYWYRQLPEEGLKFMVYLQKENIIDESGMPKERFSAEFPKEGPSILRIQQVVRGDSAAYFCASSRESGAGNSPLHFGNGTRLTVT.

The rearrangement links TRBV10-2 to TRBJ2-3; a possible D gene is TRBD2 (6 bases). CDR3 size: 12 residues. In germline, CDR1 is WSHSY, CDR2 SAAADI. V gave up 5 bases and J gave up 8 bases, with 11 bases separating them. The chain's CDR3 is CASSLQGGTQYF. For the CDR3, the DNA is TGCGCCAGCAGTTTGCAGGGAGGTACGCAGTATTTT.

The sample holds one count of this clone. The rearrangement links TRBV27 to TRBJ2-7, with D maybe TRBD1 (6 bases). CDR3 length: 15 residues. In germline, CDR1 is MNHEY, CDR2 SMNVEV (reference sequence). Trimming took off 5 bases at V and 3 bases at J, with 17 bases between the two ends. In nucleotides, the CDR3 is TGTGCCAGCAGTCTCAGCAGGGGAGTCAGCTACGAGCAGTACTTC. Translation gives CASSLSRGVSYEQYF.

The gene calls are TRBV6-5 and TRBJ1-1; 9 bases are a match to TRBD1. There are 14 residues in the CDR3. Trimming cost V 6 bases and J 4 bases; bases outside gene matches: 6. Looked up from germline, CDR1 is MNHEY and CDR2 is SVGAGI. The CDR3: CASRAGQGGTEAFF. For the CDR3, the DNA is TGTGCCAGCAGGGCGGGACAGGGAGGCACTGAAGCTTTCTTT.

J is TRBJ1-5 and V is TRBV13; perhaps TRBD1 as D (6 bases). Trimming removed 8 bases from V and 1 base from J, with 12 bases in between. This CDR3 comprises 14 residues. Germline V gene lookup returns CDR1 PRHDT and CDR2 FYEKMQ (reference sequence). CDR3 loop: CASRRGGSNQPQHF. Here the CDR3 DNA reads TGTGCCAGCCGACGTGGGGGCAGCAATCAGCCCCAGCATTTT.

This chain joins TRBV6-5 and TRBJ2-1; possibly TRBD1 for D (5 bases). V dropped 5 bases and J dropped 1 base, with 9 bases sitting between them. Germline-derived CDR1 and CDR2 are MNHEY and SVGAGI. The CDR3 is 14 residues long. The CDR3 DNA sequence: TGTGCCAGCAGTCTAAGGGGATCCTACAATGAGCAGTTCTTC. Amino acid sequence: CASSLRGSYNEQFF.

The V and J genes are TRBV19 and TRBJ2-3; D might be TRBD1 (5 bases). Between the trimmed V and J ends, which lost 2 bases and 2 bases, there was a span of 11 bases. The CDR3 sequence is 15 residues long. CDR1 LNHDA and CDR2 SQIVND come from the germline V gene (reference sequence). As DNA, the CDR3 is TGTGCCAGTAGTATACAGGGAACACACACAGATACGCAGTATTTT. Translating it yields CASSIQGTHTDTQYF. The variable domain in full, with the rest retrieved from reference TRBV19 and TRBJ2-3, is DGGITQSPKYLFRKEGQNVTLSCEQNLNHDAMYWYRQDPGQGLRLIYYSQIVNDFQKGDIAEGYSVSREKKESFPLTVTSAQKNPTAFYLCASSIQGTHTDTQYFGPGTRLTVL.

The J gene is TRBJ2-2, the V gene TRBV11-2; the match to TRBD2 covers 9 bases. CDR1 and CDR2 (germline): SGHAT, FQNNGV. After removal of 5 bases from V and 0 bases from J, the junction contained 4 bases not matched to a gene. The CDR3 contains 16 residues. Here the CDR3 reads CASSLGLATNTGELFF. CDR3 bases: TGTGCCAGCAGCCTCGGACTAGCGACGAACACCGGGGAGCTGTTTTTT.

The J gene is TRBJ1-2, the V gene TRBV9; a possible D gene is TRBD1 (5 bases). The ends were cut back, 4 bases at V and 5 bases at J, with 9 bases in the middle. The germline V gene has CDR1 SGDLS and CDR2 YYNGEE. The CDR3 has 12 amino acids. CDR3 DNA: TGTGCCAGCAGCACGGACACTTATGGCTACACCTTC. Amino acids: CASSTDTYGYTF.

The chain links TRBV5-8 to TRBJ2-7; TRBD2 is a possible D gene (6 bases). CDR3 size: 17 residues. Per germline, CDR1 SGHTS and CDR2 YDEGEE. The germline V and J ends were trimmed by 1 base and 3 bases, with 20 bases remaining between them. The DNA for the CDR3 is TGTGCCAGCAGCTTGATATATTTTGGTCCGGGGGACTACGAGCAGTACTTC. It specifies CASSLIYFGPGDYEQYF.

This chain links TRBV19 with TRBJ1-5; 7 bases map to TRBD1. Germline V gives CDR1 LNHDA, CDR2 SQIVND (reference sequence). This CDR3 comprises 19 residues. The ends lost 3 bases at V and 0 bases at J; junction bases unmatched: 14. Here the CDR3 DNA reads TGTGCCAGTAGTATCAGAGTTCTTGACAGGGCCCATAGCAATCAGCCCCAGCATTTT. Protein product: CASSIRVLDRAHSNQPQHF.

V gene TRBV9 combines with J gene TRBJ1-4; possible D gene TRBD1, 6 bases. The CDR3 runs 15 residues. V gave up 2 bases and J gave up 8 bases, with 16 bases separating them. Germline V gene data show CDR1 as SGDLS and CDR2 as YYNGEE. This chain's CDR3 is CASSVQGRGEEKLFF. CDR3 DNA sequence: TGTGCCAGCAGCGTTCAAGGGAGGGGGGAAGAAAAACTGTTTTTT.

This clone has more than one count but fewer than ten. This chain connects TRBV4-1 to TRBJ1-1; a possible D gene is TRBD1 (6 bases). CDR3 size: 17 residues. Trimming removed 4 bases at V and 2 bases at J, with 20 bases between. Germline V gene sequence: CDR1 MGHRA, CDR2 YSYEKL. In nucleotides, the CDR3 is TGCGCCAGCAGCCCTTTCTCCGGGACACAGCTTAACACTGAAGCTTTCTTT. Protein sequence: CASSPFSGTQLNTEAFF.

The chain carries TRBV12-3 or TRBV12-4 and TRBJ1-4, with unresolved D. V lost 6 bases to trimming and J lost 8 bases, with 10 bases between them. The CDR3 loop spans 12 amino acids. CDR3 nucleotides: TGTGCCAGCAGGGAAAGAGGGGAAAAACTGTTTTTT. As protein: CASRERGEKLFF.

The CDR3 region has the DNA TGTGCCAGTGTGGACAGAAACTATGGCTACACCTTC. Its translation: CASVDRNYGYTF. V usage is TRBV19 and J usage is TRBJ1-2; TRBD1 is a possible D gene (6 bases). Germline V gene sequence: CDR1 LNHDA, CDR2 SQIVND (reference sequence). The germline V and J ends were trimmed by 8 bases and 2 bases, with 9 bases remaining between them. The CDR3 sequence is 12 residues long.

DNA for the CDR3: TGTGCCAGCAAGGAGTCGGCCGGGGAGCTGTTTTTT. It specifies CASKESAGELFF. V gene TRBV7-9 combines with J gene TRBJ2-2; D unresolved. The CDR3 length is 12 residues. Germline values: CDR1 SEHNR, CDR2 FQNEAQ (reference sequence). Trimming shortened V by 7 bases and J by 6 bases, and 9 bases separated the two germline ends.

The chain carries TRBV3-1 (or the pseudogene TRBV3-2) and TRBJ1-1, with D perhaps TRBD1 (5 bases). Germline loops: CDR1 LGHDT, CDR2 YNNKEL (reference sequence). The CDR3 spans 14 residues. The germline V and J ends were trimmed by 0 bases and 5 bases, with 10 bases remaining between them. The CDR3 region has the DNA TGTGCCAGCAGCCAAGATAAGTCAGGGACTGAAGCTTTCTTT. It specifies CASSQDKSGTEAFF.

The chain employs TRBV12-3 or TRBV12-4 and TRBJ2-7; perhaps TRBD1 as D (6 bases). The CDR3 loop spans 12 amino acids. V was pared by 6 bases and J by 3 bases, with 9 bases between. CDR3 in amino acids: CASSLDSYEQYF. DNA of the CDR3: TGTGCCAGCAGCCTGGACAGCTACGAGCAGTACTTC.

Only one count was recorded for this clone. V gene TRBV20-1 combines with J gene TRBJ2-1; D may be TRBD2 (5 bases). The V gene lost 5 bases and the J gene lost 7 bases, with 9 bases spanning the gap. This CDR3 is built from 11 residues. The germline V gene has CDR1 DFQATT and CDR2 SNEGSKA (reference sequence). CDR3 in amino acids: CSAPLVNEQFF. In nucleotides, the CDR3 is TGCAGTGCTCCACTAGTTAATGAGCAGTTCTTC.

This clone was detected only once. The rearrangement uses TRBV18 and TRBJ2-1, with D possibly TRBD1 on 6 matching bases. This CDR3 is built from 16 residues. The germline CDR1 and CDR2 sequences are KGHSH and LQKENI. The ends were cut back, 4 bases at V and 5 bases at J, with 18 bases in the middle. CDR3: CASSLQTGTTNNEQFF. For the CDR3, the DNA is TGTGCCAGCTCACTTCAAACCGGGACAACAAACAATGAGCAGTTCTTC.

This chain uses TRBV5-1 with TRBJ1-1; no definite D call. Trimming took 3 bases from V and 4 from J, leaving 10 bases between them. The CDR3 extends over 13 amino acids. Germline lookup yields CDR1 SGHRS and CDR2 YFSETQ. This CDR3 is CASSWERATEAFF. CDR3 sequence (DNA): TGCGCCAGCAGCTGGGAGCGGGCCACTGAAGCTTTCTTT.

The CDR3 nucleotides are TGCAGCGTTGGGCAGCACAGTAATGAAAAACTGTTTTTT. Translated: CSVGQHSNEKLFF. V usage is TRBV29-1 and J usage is TRBJ1-4, with D unclear. The CDR3 runs 13 residues. The germline gives CDR1 SQVTM, CDR2 ANQGSEA. V was clipped by 4 bases and J by 4 bases, with 10 bases between them.

The gene calls are TRBV7-2 and TRBJ2-1, with 10 positions matching TRBD2. Germline trimming cut 3 bases from V and 9 bases from J; bases unmatched to any gene: 8. CDR1 and CDR2 from the germline V gene are SGHTA and FQGNSA. The CDR3 runs 15 residues. The CDR3 reads CASSFNGLAVGEQFF. As DNA, the CDR3 is TGTGCCAGCAGCTTCAATGGACTAGCGGTGGGTGAGCAGTTCTTC.